This T cell receptor (beta chain) originates from a study of patients and donors after allogeneic stem cell transplantation. V lost 2 bases and J lost 1, with 13 bases in between. The germline CDR1 and CDR2 sequences are LGHNA and YSLEER. The CDR3 runs 16 residues. From the RT-PCR reads, TCRdb called clonotypes with MiXCR, one entry per CDR3 protein. The sample holds approximately 170,000 distinct CDR3 sequences, roughly 22% seen once. The receptor was derived from a human donor who was either an allogeneic HSCT recipient or a stem cell or donor lymphocyte infusion donor (not recorded which). It is not recorded whose cells these are; they may come from a transplant donor. This sequence joins TRBV4-3 and TRBJ2-3, with D possibly called TRBD1 or TRBD2 (6 bases each). The specimen sequenced was blood, either unsorted or a sorted T cell fraction (not recorded which). The CDR3 loop reads CASSQRGQTGTDTQYF. The CDR3 region has the DNA TGCGCCAGCAGCCAACGGGGGCAGACGGGCACAGATACGCAGTATTTT.